This T cell receptor (beta chain) was sequenced during a study of shared clonotypes between healthy human individuals. The material for each subset, its genomic DNA, was split evenly across several immunoSEQ plates. Data came from immunoSEQ multiplex PCR; TCRdb stores just in-frame clones and leaves some out. Of about 490,000 clones listed, about 78% are singletons. J was trimmed by 8 bases and V by 0 bases; bases with no gene match: 7. The CDR3 length is 15 residues. Germline V lookup: CDR1 SGHNT, CDR2 YYREEE (reference sequence). The chain couples TRBV5-4 to TRBJ1-4; 7 nucleotides align to TRBD1. This receptor was identified in a woman aged 40 to 50 in good health. Some clones in this sample may be carry-over from other donors' samples. The sequenced material came from PBMCs. CDR3 nucleotide sequence: TGTGCCAGCAGCTTGGTTCAGGGGGGAGGAGAAAAACTGTTTTTT. Translated, it gives CASSLVQGGGEKLFF.